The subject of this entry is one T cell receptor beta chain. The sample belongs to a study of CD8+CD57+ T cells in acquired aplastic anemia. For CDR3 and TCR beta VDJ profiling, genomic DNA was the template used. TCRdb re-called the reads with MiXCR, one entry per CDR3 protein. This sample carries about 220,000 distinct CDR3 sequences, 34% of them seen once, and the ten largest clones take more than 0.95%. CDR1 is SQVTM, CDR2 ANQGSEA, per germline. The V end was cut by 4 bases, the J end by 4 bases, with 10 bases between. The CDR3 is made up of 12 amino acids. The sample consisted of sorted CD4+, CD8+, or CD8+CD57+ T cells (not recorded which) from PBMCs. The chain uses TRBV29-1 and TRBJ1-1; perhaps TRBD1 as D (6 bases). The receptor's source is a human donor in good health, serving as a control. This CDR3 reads CSVVTGSTEAFF. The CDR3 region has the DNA TGCAGCGTTGTAACAGGGAGCACTGAAGCTTTCTTT.